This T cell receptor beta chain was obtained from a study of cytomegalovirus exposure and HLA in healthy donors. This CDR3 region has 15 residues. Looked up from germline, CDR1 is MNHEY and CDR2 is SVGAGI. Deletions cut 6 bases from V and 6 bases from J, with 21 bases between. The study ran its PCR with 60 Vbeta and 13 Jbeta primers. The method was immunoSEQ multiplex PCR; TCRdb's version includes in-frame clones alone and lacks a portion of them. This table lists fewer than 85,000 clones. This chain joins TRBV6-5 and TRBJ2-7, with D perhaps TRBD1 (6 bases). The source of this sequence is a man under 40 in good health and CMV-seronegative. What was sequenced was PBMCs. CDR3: CASRSGDGIWGEQYF. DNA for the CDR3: TGTGCCAGCAGGTCAGGGGATGGTATATGGGGCGAGCAGTACTTC.